The clone carrying this T cell receptor (beta chain) was seen only a few times. Its antigen is undetermined. These data are taken from a study of early T cells in non-severe SARS-CoV-2 infection. Study-level background: Sequenced bulk RNA came from whole blood that was unsorted, and chains were unpaired.

J gave up 6 bases and V 8 bases, and 9 bases lay outside the gene matches. The CDR3 loop spans 14 amino acids. From germline, CDR1 is MNHEY and CDR2 SVGAGI. The study's findings and limits: Matching against VDJdb likely underestimated virus-specific expansions, favoring anti-spike CD8.

In the library, individual cDNA molecules carried attached unique molecular identifiers. One entry per CDR3 protein, called by TCRdb with MiXCR from the 5' RACE reads. The repertoire holds about 37,000 distinct CDR3 sequences, with approximately 7.2% as singletons. The chain links TRBV6-5 to TRBJ2-3; 9 positions agree with TRBD1. This sequence was found in an adult who was a healthcare worker with PCR-confirmed SARS-CoV-2 infection or an uninfected control (not recorded which). Source: whole blood, taken at baseline. The CDR3: CASAPGQGTDTQYF. CDR3 bases: TGTGCCAGCGCGCCAGGACAGGGGACGGATACGCAGTATTTT.